The text below deals with one T cell receptor (beta chain). No antigen is known for it. No qualities accompany the bases; no much larger clone lies one base away. Per the germline V gene, SGHRS is the CDR1 and YFSETQ is the CDR2. From V the trimming removes 3 bases and from J it removes 0 bases, while the gene matches leave 7 bases of the junction unaccounted for. From its cysteine to its phenylalanine, the CDR3 spans 18 amino acids. The kept DNA is CDR3 alone, 54 bases in frame from the first base. Genomic DNA was isolated from the sorted cells so that the TCRbeta CDR3 region could be sequenced. The immunoSEQ Assay was used for sequencing of TCRbeta CDR3 regions. This is the immuneACCESS table as TCRdb keeps it, with only in-frame sequences that have V and J called. A part of the clones is gone; compared with another copy, unresolved V genes explain less than half, and the rest is unexplained. The sample has roughly 99,000 clones on record, 91% of them singletons. Jointly, the top ten make up 0.95% to 1.5% of the sample.

The data originate from a study of OX40 agonist ivuxolimab in advanced cancers. For the wider study: Ivuxolimab, which targeted the costimulatory receptor OX40 (CD134), was an agonistic, fully human IgG2 monoclonal antibody. Prior anti-PD-1, anti-PD-L1 or anti-CTLA-4 therapy was permitted, and checkpoint inhibitors had been received by around 40% of dose-escalation patients. In the dose-escalation cohort, approximately 80% of patients were male, and the mean age was around 65 years with a range of roughly 20 to 80. Of the 50 to 55 patients in dose escalation, some 20 had hepatocellular carcinoma, approximately 15 had melanoma, 9 had renal cell carcinoma and 9 had head and neck cancer. The paper reports the monotherapy dose-escalation portion (N of about 47 patients) of the phase I ivuxolimab trial. Intravenous ivuxolimab was administered to patients every 2 weeks at six dose levels: 0.01, 0.1, 0.3, 1.5, 3 and 10 mg/kg. Partial responses occurred in three dose-escalation patients, of whom one had hepatocellular carcinoma and two had cutaneous melanoma. Peripheral TCRbeta sequencing aimed to test whether ivuxolimab altered TCR sequence diversity and caused clonal T-cell expansion. Study-level results and caveats: Low levels of normalized T-cell clonal expansion were also shown by some nonresponding patients. After ivuxolimab, expanded clones were on average more numerous among CD8+ T cells than among CD4+ T cells. The antigen specificity of the peripheral T cells that underwent clonal expansion was not determined. At doses of 0.1 to 3.0 mg/kg, clonal expansion of both CD4+ and CD8+ T cells in blood was seen between baseline and week 6. Partial responders in the 0.1-3.0 mg/kg groups had among the lowest normalized peripheral clonal expansion, especially among CD8+ T cells.

The trial excluded patients who had a history of autoimmune disease or who were on systemic immunosuppression. Peripheral blood for TCR sequencing was collected from all dose cohorts at baseline, on cycle 4 day 1, and on cycle 7 day 1. Samples were obtained from an open-label, multicenter, first-in-human phase I dose-escalation trial of ivuxolimab. Adults with locally advanced or metastatic melanoma, renal cell, hepatocellular, or head and neck squamous cell carcinoma were enrolled in the trial. Before TCR sequencing, CD4+ T cells and CD8+ T cells from peripheral blood were sorted into separate populations.

The chain is made from TRBV5-1 and TRBJ2-1; 12 bases in the junction line up with TRBD2. Sequences were derived from CD4+ or CD8+ T cells sorted from blood, sampled in a trial of the OX40 agonist ivuxolimab. The TCR sequence derives from an adult with an advanced solid tumor such as melanoma, head and neck, liver or kidney cancer. Read as DNA, the sequence is TGCGCCAGCAGCTGGGGACTAGCGGGCGGAAGCTCCTACAATGAGCAGTTCTTC. The translation is CASSWGLAGGSSYNEQFF.